This entry is about one T cell receptor beta chain. There is no known antigen for this receptor. Nothing much larger sits one base from this clone, and base qualities are not available. This record comes from a study of blood T cell repertoires in COVID-19 (dated by TCRdb to 2020 to 2021). As for the study more broadly: The collaborator samples originated in the United States, Italy and Spain and spanned the acute and convalescent phases of COVID-19. Where HLA class I and class II types were available, the types were taken from metadata supplied by the sample provider, not from assay-based typing. The material from the prospective study consisted of cDNA or gDNA derived from T cells, B-cell-depleted T cells, or PBMCs. The repertoires were released in a freely available public database intended as a resource for research on the immune response to SARS-CoV-2. Nearly every sample came with metadata listing a de-identified subject ID, COVID-19 status, age in years and sex. Deeply sampled blood TCRbeta repertoires from subjects exposed to, actively infected with, or recovered from COVID-19 were included in the dataset. Samples were obtained from the ongoing ImmuneRACE study (first 160 participants) and from 1,200 or so subjects provided by 6 global collaborators.

Summary of the overall study and its limitations: The amount of clinical and demographic metadata varied by source and participant and was provided uncurated.

V was cut back by 7 bases and J by 6 bases, leaving a gap of 7 bases between them. For CDR1 and CDR2, the germline V gene lists MNHEY and SVGAGI. Including cysteine and phenylalanine, the CDR3 has 12 amino acids. The only DNA kept is the CDR3, 36 bases in frame from the first base. TCRbeta CDR3 regions were amplified from genomic DNA using the immunoSEQ Assay, a bias-controlled multiplex PCR. On the authors' methods: Within the assay, amplification of reference gene primers was used to estimate how many nucleated cells each sample contained. To quantify the absolute abundance of each unique TCRbeta CDR3 rearrangement, sequence reads were collapsed and filtered. For each sample, productive Simpson clonality was calculated by taking the square root of Simpson's diversity index across productive rearrangements. TCRdb stores this immuneACCESS table with in-frame sequences only. Part of the clones is absent; in the studies checked, under half of the shortfall reflects unresolved V genes, and no reason is known for the rest. That table furnishes V, J and clone size, whereas the DNA furnished D and trimming. Recorded for this sample are 250,000 to 300,000 clones; roughly four fifths of them occurred a single time. The top ten clonotypes cover roughly 3.1% of the sample.

Enrolling through a virtual design, the prospective study's participants ranged in age from roughly 18 to 95 years and lived across some 22 United States geographic areas. In the prospective study, participants were assigned to cohorts based on the clinical history participants reported in a screening survey and a study questionnaire. Recovered participants in ImmuneRACE Cohort 3 were defined by two consecutive negative NP/OP PCR tests, clearance by a healthcare professional, or resolution of symptoms. In the prospective study, whole blood, serum and a nasopharyngeal or oropharyngeal swab were collected from each participant by mobile phlebotomists. Over an approximately 2-month period, participants in the prospective study had the option of providing additional blood draws and questionnaires. Before DNA extraction, prospective study blood samples were shipped either frozen or at room temperature.

This TCR came from a man over 45 who had recovered from COVID-19. The chain couples TRBV6-5 to TRBJ1-6; no D gene call is confident. Material for sequencing was PBMCs or T cells enriched from blood (not recorded which). The DNA reads as follows: TGTGCCAGCAAACTGAGTAATTCACCCCTCCACTTT. Its coded protein is CASKLSNSPLHF.